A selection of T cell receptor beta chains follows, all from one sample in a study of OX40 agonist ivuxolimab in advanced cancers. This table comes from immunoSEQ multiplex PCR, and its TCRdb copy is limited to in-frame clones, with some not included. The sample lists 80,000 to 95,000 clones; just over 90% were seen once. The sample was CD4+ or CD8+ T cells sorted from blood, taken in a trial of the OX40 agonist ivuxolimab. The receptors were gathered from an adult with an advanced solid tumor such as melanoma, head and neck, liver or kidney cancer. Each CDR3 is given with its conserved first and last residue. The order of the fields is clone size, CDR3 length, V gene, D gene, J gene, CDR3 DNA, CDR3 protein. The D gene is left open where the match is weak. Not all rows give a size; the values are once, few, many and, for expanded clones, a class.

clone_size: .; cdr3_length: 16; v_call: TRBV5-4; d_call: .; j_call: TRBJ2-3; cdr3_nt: TGTGCCAGCAGCTTGTCTAGCGCGATAATGGCAGATACGCAGTATTTT; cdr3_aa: CASSLSSAIMADTQYF
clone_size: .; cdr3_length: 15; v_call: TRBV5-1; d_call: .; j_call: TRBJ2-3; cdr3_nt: TGCGCCAGCAGCTTGGCGAGCGGTGGCACAGATACGCAGTATTTT; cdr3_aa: CASSLASGGTDTQYF
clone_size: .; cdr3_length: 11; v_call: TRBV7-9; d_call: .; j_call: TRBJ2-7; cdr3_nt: TGTGCCAGCAGCCAAGATTACGAGCAGTACTTC; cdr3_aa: CASSQDYEQYF
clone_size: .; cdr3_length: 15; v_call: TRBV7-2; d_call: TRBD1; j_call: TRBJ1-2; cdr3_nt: TGTGCCAGCAGCTTACCGGGACAGGACTACTATGGCTACACCTTC; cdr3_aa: CASSLPGQDYYGYTF
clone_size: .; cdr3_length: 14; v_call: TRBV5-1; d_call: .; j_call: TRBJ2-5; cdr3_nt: TGCGCCAGCAGCTTGGCGGGGGACGGAGAGACCCAGTACTTC; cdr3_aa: CASSLAGDGETQYF
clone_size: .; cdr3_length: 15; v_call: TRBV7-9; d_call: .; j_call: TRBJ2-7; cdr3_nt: TGTGCCAGCAGCTTCCAGGGTGTCCGAACCTACGAGCAGTACTTC; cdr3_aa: CASSFQGVRTYEQYF
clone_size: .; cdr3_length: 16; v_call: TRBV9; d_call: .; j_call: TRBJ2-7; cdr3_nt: TGTGCCAGCTCACTTTCCGGGGGCAGCCTCTCCTACGAGCAGTACTTC; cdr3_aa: CASSLSGGSLSYEQYF
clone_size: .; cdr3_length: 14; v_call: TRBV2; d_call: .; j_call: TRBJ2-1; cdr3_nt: TGTGCCAGCAACCGGGCCGGCTCCTACAATGAGCAGTTCTTC; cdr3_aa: CASNRAGSYNEQFF
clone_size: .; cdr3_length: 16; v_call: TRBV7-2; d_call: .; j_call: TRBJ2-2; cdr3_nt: TGTGCCAGCAGCTTAGAGATGGGGAGAAAGGGCGGGGAGCTGTTTTTT; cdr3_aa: CASSLEMGRKGGELFF
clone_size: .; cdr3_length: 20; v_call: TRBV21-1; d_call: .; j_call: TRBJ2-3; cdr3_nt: TGTGCCAGCGGTGTAAAACCCAGGAAATTTAGTCGGGCACGCACAGATACGCAGTATTTT; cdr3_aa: CASGVKPRKFSRARTDTQYF
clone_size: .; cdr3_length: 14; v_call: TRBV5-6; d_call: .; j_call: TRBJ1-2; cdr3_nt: TGTGCCAGCAGCTTGATGGGGTACGACTATGGCTACACCTTC; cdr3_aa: CASSLMGYDYGYTF
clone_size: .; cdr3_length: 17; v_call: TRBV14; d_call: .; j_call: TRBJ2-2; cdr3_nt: TGTGCCAGCAGCCAGATACGGGGGGACATATACCCCGGGGAGCTGTTTTTT; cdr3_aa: CASSQIRGDIYPGELFF
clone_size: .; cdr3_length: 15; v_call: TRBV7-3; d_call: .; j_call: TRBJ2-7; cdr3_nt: TGTGCCAGCAGCTTAACGTCACAGGGTTCCTACGAGCAGTACTTC; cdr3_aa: CASSLTSQGSYEQYF
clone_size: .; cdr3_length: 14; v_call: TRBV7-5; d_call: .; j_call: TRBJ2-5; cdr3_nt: TGTGCCAGCAGCACCGGGACCGTGATTGAGACCCAGTACTTC; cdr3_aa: CASSTGTVIETQYF
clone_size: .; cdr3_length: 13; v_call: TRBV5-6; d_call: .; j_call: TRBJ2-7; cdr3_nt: TGTGCCAGCAGCTTAGTTGGGTTCTACGAGCAGTACTTC; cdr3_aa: CASSLVGFYEQYF
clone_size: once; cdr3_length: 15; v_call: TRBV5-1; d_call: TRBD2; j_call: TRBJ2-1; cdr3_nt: TGCGCCAGCAGCCCTAGCGGGGGGGCCTACAATGAGCAGTTCTTC; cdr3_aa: CASSPSGGAYNEQFF
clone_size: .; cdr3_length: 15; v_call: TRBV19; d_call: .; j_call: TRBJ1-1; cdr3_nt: TGTGCCAGTAGTGCGACAGGAGGAGGGAACACTGAAGCTTTCTTT; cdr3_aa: CASSATGGGNTEAFF
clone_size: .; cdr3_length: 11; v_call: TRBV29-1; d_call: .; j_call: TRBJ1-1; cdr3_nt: TGCAGCGTTGAGTTGGACACTGAAGCTTTCTTT; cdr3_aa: CSVELDTEAFF
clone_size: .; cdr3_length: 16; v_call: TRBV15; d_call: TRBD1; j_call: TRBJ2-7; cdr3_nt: TGTGCCACCAGCAGAGGTGGGACAGGGGCAGACTACGAGCAGTACTTC; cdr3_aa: CATSRGGTGADYEQYF
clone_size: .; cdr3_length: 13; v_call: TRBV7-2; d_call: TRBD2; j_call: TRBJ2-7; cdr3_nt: TGTGCCAGCGGTAGCGGGGGCTTTGGCGAGCAGTACTTC; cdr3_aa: CASGSGGFGEQYF
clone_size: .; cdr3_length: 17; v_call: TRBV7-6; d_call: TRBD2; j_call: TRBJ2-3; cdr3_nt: TGTGCCAGCAGCTTGCAGTTGGCGGGAGGGGGCACAGATACGCAGTATTTT; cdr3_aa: CASSLQLAGGGTDTQYF
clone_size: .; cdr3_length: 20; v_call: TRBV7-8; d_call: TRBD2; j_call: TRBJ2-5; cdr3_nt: TGTGCCAGCAGCTTCCGACCGGGACTAGCGGGATTTAGGTCTCAAGAGACCCAGTACTTC; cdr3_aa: CASSFRPGLAGFRSQETQYF
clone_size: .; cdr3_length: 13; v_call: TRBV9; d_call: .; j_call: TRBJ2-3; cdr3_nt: TGTGCCAGCAGCGTAGAAACAGGAGGGACGCAGTATTTT; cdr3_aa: CASSVETGGTQYF
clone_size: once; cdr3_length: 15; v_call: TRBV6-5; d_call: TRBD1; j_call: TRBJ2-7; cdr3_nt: TGTGCCAGCAGGACGGGTACACAGGGGGACTACGAGCAGTACTTC; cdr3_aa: CASRTGTQGDYEQYF
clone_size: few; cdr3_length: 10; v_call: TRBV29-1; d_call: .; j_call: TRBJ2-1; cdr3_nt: TGCAGCGTTGGGACGTTTGAGCAGTTCTTC; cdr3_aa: CSVGTFEQFF
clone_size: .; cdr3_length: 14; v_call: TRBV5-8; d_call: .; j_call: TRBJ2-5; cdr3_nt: TGTGCCAGCGGCCCGGTGATGAGGCAAGAGACCCAGTACTTC; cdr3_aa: CASGPVMRQETQYF
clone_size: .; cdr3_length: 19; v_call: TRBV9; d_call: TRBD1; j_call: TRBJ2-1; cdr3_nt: TGTGCCAGCAGCGTCGGTCCCGGGACAGGGGCCAGTTCCTACAATGAGCAGTTCTTC; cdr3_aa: CASSVGPGTGASSYNEQFF
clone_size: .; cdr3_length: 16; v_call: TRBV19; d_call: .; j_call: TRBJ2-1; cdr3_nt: TGTGCCAGTAGTCCCCTTAGTTTTGGGGGGCGCAATGAGCAGTTCTTC; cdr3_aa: CASSPLSFGGRNEQFF
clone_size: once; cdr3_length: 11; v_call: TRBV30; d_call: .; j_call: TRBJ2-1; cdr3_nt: TGTGCCTGGAGTGTATTGGATGAGCAGTTCTTC; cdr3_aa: CAWSVLDEQFF
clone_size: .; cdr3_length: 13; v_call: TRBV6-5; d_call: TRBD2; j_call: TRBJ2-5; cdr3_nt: TGTGCCAGCCTGAGCGGGGTCCAAGAGACCCAGTACTTC; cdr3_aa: CASLSGVQETQYF
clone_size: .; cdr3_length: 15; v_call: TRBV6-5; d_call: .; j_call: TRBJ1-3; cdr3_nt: TGTGCCAGCAGCTCCGACATGGCATTTGGAAACACCATATATTTT; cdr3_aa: CASSSDMAFGNTIYF
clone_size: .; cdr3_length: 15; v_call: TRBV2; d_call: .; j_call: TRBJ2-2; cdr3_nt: TGTGCTAGCACGGGTTCACCAACGAACACCGGGGAGCTGTTTTTT; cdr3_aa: CASTGSPTNTGELFF
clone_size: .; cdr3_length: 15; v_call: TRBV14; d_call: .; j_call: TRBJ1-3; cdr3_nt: TGTGCCAGCAGCCCGTTGAGGGGATCTGGAAACACCATATATTTT; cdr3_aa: CASSPLRGSGNTIYF
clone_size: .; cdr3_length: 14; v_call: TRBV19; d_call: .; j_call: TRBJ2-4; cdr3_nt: TGTGCCAGTAGTCCCCCGGGGACCAAAAACATTCAGTACTTC; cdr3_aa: CASSPPGTKNIQYF
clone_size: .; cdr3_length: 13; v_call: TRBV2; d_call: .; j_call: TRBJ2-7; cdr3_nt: TGTGCCAGCAGTGAATCCGGGAACTACGAGCAGTACTTC; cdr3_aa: CASSESGNYEQYF
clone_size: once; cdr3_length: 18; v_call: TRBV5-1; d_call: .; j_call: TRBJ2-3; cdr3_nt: TGCGCCAGCAGCTTTGTAGTGGCGGGGGCCTCCAGCACAGATACGCAGTATTTT; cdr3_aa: CASSFVVAGASSTDTQYF
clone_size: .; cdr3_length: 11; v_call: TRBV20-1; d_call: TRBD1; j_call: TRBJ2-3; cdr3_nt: TGCAGTGCGACAGGGGTAGATACGCAGTATTTT; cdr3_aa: CSATGVDTQYF
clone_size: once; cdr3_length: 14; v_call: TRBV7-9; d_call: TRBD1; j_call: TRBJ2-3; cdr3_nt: TGTGCCAGCAGCTGGGGACAGCCCGGAGATACGCAGTATTTT; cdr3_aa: CASSWGQPGDTQYF